This is a list of T cell receptor beta chains from one sample in a study of T cell repertoires in cytomegalovirus infection. MiXCR, run by TCRdb on the reads, gives a single entry per CDR3 protein. The sample consists of about 160,000 distinct CDR3 sequences, about a fifth of them appearing once. Their cognate antigens are unknown. Sequences were derived from CD8+ T cells from cultured PBMCs, sampled from culture after CMV antigen stimulation. The receptors were sampled from a human donor in good health (CMV status not recorded). Some clones in this sample may be carry-over from other donors' samples. Each CDR3 is given with its conserved first and last residue. D genes are given only for firm matches. Some rows mark clone size as missing; the rest say once, few, many or name a class of expanded clone.

D	size	V	J	DNA	CDR3
NA	few	TRBV19	TRBJ1-1	TGTGCCAGTAGTATCTCCCTACAGAGTTACACTGAAGCTTTCTTT	CASSISLQSYTEAFF
TRBD2	medium-sized	TRBV20-1	TRBJ2-7	TGCAGTGCTCCCAGCGGGGTGTCTTCAAGCTCCTACGAGCAGTACTTC	CSAPSGVSSSSYEQYF
NA	few	TRBV6-2/TRBV6-3	TRBJ1-2	TGTGCCAGCAGTTACATGCTACCGGGGAACTATGGCTACACCTTC	CASSYMLPGNYGYTF
NA	few	TRBV7-9	TRBJ1-5	TGTGCCAGCAGCGCGGACCGAGGGTATCAGCCCCAGCATTTT	CASSADRGYQPQHF
NA	few	TRBV4-1	TRBJ1-2	TGCGCCAGCAGCCAAGAGACTAGAGGGTTCGGCTACACCTTC	CASSQETRGFGYTF
NA	NA	TRBV19	TRBJ2-7	TGTGCCAGTAGTATAGTCGCGGGAACCTACGAGCAGTACTTC	CASSIVAGTYEQYF
TRBD1	NA	TRBV7-9	TRBJ1-6	TGTGCCAGCAGCGGGCGGGACAGTAATTCACCCCTCCACTTT	CASSGRDSNSPLHF
NA	NA	TRBV7-2	TRBJ1-3	TGTGCCAGCAGTCTCAACCGGGGCTCTGGAAACACCATATATTTT	CASSLNRGSGNTIYF
TRBD2	many	TRBV7-9	TRBJ2-1	TGTGCCAGCAGCTTACGGGGGGGCAAGTCCTACAATGAGCAGTTCTTC	CASSLRGGKSYNEQFF
NA	NA	TRBV6-1	TRBJ1-1	TGTGCCAGCAGTGAAGCGGCGGCCGAGAACACTGAAGCTTTCTTT	CASSEAAAENTEAFF
NA	few	TRBV7-2	TRBJ1-1	TGTGCCAGCAGCTTAGTTTCAGGGGTTAACACTGAAGCTTTCTTT	CASSLVSGVNTEAFF
NA	few	TRBV27	TRBJ1-1	TGTGCCAGCAGTTTTTCCGGGACCGATAGGTCTGAAGCTTTCTTT	CASSFSGTDRSEAFF
TRBD2	NA	TRBV7-8	TRBJ2-3	TGTGCCAGCAGCTTCGGACTAGCGGGGGCCATCACAGATACGCAGTATTTT	CASSFGLAGAITDTQYF
NA	NA	TRBV30	TRBJ1-2	TGTGCCTGGAGTTCCGCTCCCCCTCAGGGTAATGAGGGCTACACCTTC	CAWSSAPPQGNEGYTF